This T cell receptor beta chain was sequenced for a study of post-analysis software for immune sequencing data (dated by TCRdb to the mid-2010s). Regarding the research as a whole: Recorded disease courses included relapsing-remitting, secondary progressive and progressive-relapsing multiple sclerosis, with some patients lacking subtype annotation. The patient repertoires were set against eleven to twelve previously published healthy control repertoires from donors whose ages ranged from about 6 to 25 years. A subset of samples was prepared in parallel using single-end sample barcoding, then pooled and co-amplified after Illumina adapter ligation. Study-wide findings and limitations: The control group was slightly older than the multiple sclerosis patient group. Several TRBV segments, including TRBV5-6, TRBV5-1 and TRBV20-1, were significantly more frequent in patients than controls. Normalized Chao1 diversity was significantly lower in multiple sclerosis patients than controls, suggesting substantial peripheral T-cell clonal expansion. Direct clustering with F measure revealed strong co-clustering of samples prepared in the same batch, which led to a batch-effect correction.

TCR beta repertoires were profiled from peripheral blood of roughly 13 young patients with multiple sclerosis to demonstrate the VDJtools post-analysis software. The multiple sclerosis patients were children and adolescents ranging in age from about 6 to 16 years. The library was prepared using PCR. The data were produced on an Illumina HiSeq 2500. Unique molecular identifiers were incorporated into TCR beta cDNA libraries to reduce PCR and sequencing biases. Per 1 to 10 million input T cells, approximately 500,000 cDNA molecules were obtained, such that each molecule approximated one T cell. Patient libraries were prepared and sequenced with the same protocol used for the earlier healthy control dataset. Within a given batch, samples were prepared together, multiplexed and sequenced on the same HiSeq lane. Under the source paper's analysis protocol: Raw barcoded reads were processed with MIGEC, discarding single-read molecular identifier groups before consensus assembly and CDR3 extraction. VDJtools was used for post-analysis of the clonotype tables, and diversity was normalized by down-sampling every dataset to the size of the smallest sample. In repertoire overlap clustering, CDR3 amino acid sequences, but not nucleotide sequences, were matched to correct batch-related cross-sample contamination. TCRdb itself trimmed the public reads at Q25 with fastp, ran MiXCR and retained productive beta chains. Records with the same CDR3 protein are collapsed into one entry carrying the most frequent genes and DNA. None of the V and J calls come from the authors' own analysis; TCRdb made them. The sample table records fewer than 850,000 distinct CDR3 sequences; about 27% of these occur just once. The ten largest make up approximately 0.6% of the sample.

CDR1 and CDR2, looked up from the germline V gene, are SGHRS and YFSETQ. From the cysteine through the phenylalanine, the CDR3 covers 14 amino acids. Only the CDR3 DNA stays, 42 bases, in frame from base 1. The V end loses 1 base and the J end loses 0 bases, and a stretch of 4 bases separates them. With respect to this clonotype: Its antigen specificity is not known. The sample holds no much larger clone one base away, and base qualities are not on file.

Recombination joined TRBV5-1 with TRBJ1-4; confidence is insufficient to name the D gene. This TCR was sampled from a girl aged 10 to 17 with multiple sclerosis. The sequenced sample was blood. The DNA is TGCGCCAGCAGCTTGTTAGCAACTAATGAAAAACTGTTTTTT. Translated, it gives CASSLLATNEKLFF.